Shown below are 5 T cell receptor beta chains from a single sample sequenced in a study of shared clonotypes between healthy human individuals. Sequencing was performed with immunoSEQ multiplex PCR; in TCRdb, only in-frame clones are kept and a portion is missing. The data show some 2.3 million clones, more than 85% seen once. The sequencing sample was made of naive CD4+ T cells from PBMCs. Regarding subset: CD45RA+ positively selected. All receptors derive from a man in his late teens or twenties in good health. Some clones in this sample may be carry-over from other donors' samples.

Concerning this clone itself: Other DNA variants within this sample encode the same CDR3. The chain has TRBV27 and TRBJ2-7; 10 positions agree with TRBD2. Germline CDR1 is MNHEY and CDR2 is SMNVEV (reference sequence). With 7 bases clipped from V and 0 bases from J, the junction kept 3 bases outside the gene matches. CDR3 size: 14 residues. The CDR3 DNA reads TGTGCCAGCACTCGGACTAGCGGCTCCTACGAGCAGTACTTC. Translating gives CASTRTSGSYEQYF.

The chain uses TRBV23-1 and TRBJ2-2, with 8 bases aligning to TRBD2. TRBV23-1 is assigned to the ORF class and has an uncertain function. V was clipped by 1 base and J by 4 bases; unmatched bases: 14. This CDR3 contains 19 residues. The CDR3 coding sequence is TGCGCCAGCAGTCAATTAACCCCGACTAGCGTGGGATCCACCGGGGAGCTGTTTTTT. It is translated as CASSQLTPTSVGSTGELFF.

The rearrangement uses TRBV28 and TRBJ1-5; possibly TRBD1 for D (5 bases). Germline-derived CDR1 and CDR2 are MDHEN and SYDVKM. Trimming removed 6 bases at V and 3 bases at J, with 9 bases between. The CDR3 has 13 amino acids. The CDR3 sequence: CASRGGFNQPQHF. The CDR3 DNA follows: TGTGCCAGCAGGGGGGGGTTCAATCAGCCCCAGCATTTT. Full variable domain (outside the CDR3, taken from reference TRBV28 and TRBJ1-5): DVKVTQSSRYLVKRTGEKVFLECVQDMDHENMFWYRQDPGLGLRLIYFSYDVKMKEKGDIPEGYSVSREKKERFSLILESASTNQTSMYLCASRGGFNQPQHFGDGTRLSIL.

The chain is built from TRBV6-4 and TRBJ1-1; D is possibly TRBD1 (5 bases). CDR3 length: 13 amino acids. Germline V gene sequence: CDR1 MRHNA, CDR2 SNTAGT. Trimming removed 2 bases from V and 6 bases from J, with 10 bases in between. CDR3 loop: CASSDRSGAEAFF. The CDR3 region has the DNA TGTGCCAGCAGTGACCGCTCGGGGGCTGAAGCTTTCTTT.

This clone has a single count. The V call is TRBV30, the J call TRBJ1-4; 8 bases are shared with TRBD1. CDR1 is GTSNPN and CDR2 is SVGIG in the germline V gene (reference sequence). V lost 0 bases to trimming and J lost 14 bases; unmatched junction nucleotides: 8. The CDR3 contains 13 residues. This chain's CDR3 is CAWSVLGTGGLFF. The DNA of the CDR3 is TGTGCCTGGAGTGTACTTGGGACAGGCGGGCTGTTTTTT. The full variable domain, its missing parts supplied by reference TRBV30 and TRBJ1-4, is SQTIHQWPATLVQPVGSPLSLECTVEGTSNPNLYWYRQAAGRGLQLLFYSVGIGQISSEVPQNLSASRPQDRQFILSSKKLLLSDSGFYLCAWSVLGTGGLFFGSGTQLSVL.